The rows below give T cell receptor beta chains drawn from one sample of a study of PD-1 blockade in mismatch repair-deficient tumors. TCRdb keeps only in-frame clones here, not all; method: immunoSEQ multiplex PCR. Of 15,000 to 25,000 clones listed, over 70% were seen once; the top ten hold about 1.4%. Source: PBMCs, taken 52 weeks after starting pembrolizumab. These receptors all stem from an adult with mismatch repair-deficient cancer. Both conserved end residues are part of each CDR3.

v_gene | CDR3aa
TRBV5-1 | CASSLGGDADTQYF
TRBV11-3 | CASTSPREFEQYF
TRBV15 | CATSIQGDAYGYTF
TRBV7-3 | CASSLSGGQGTEAFF
TRBV4-1 | CASSHLTGGTGANVLTF
TRBV29-1 | CSVVGGLVGTDYNEQFF
TRBV29-1 | CSGGRTSAPADEQFF
TRBV9 | CASSPGGGTAFTDTQYF
TRBV5-4 | CASSQTSGSGNEQFF
TRBV19 | CASSRTGESYGYTF
TRBV15 | CATSRLDRARAFF
TRBV5-4 | CASSLGLAGGYEQYF
TRBV28 | CASSSYYSPLHF
TRBV5-1 | CASSLDSPETQYF
TRBV19 | CASSPSSGRAIDTQYF
TRBV5-4 | CASSFGLAGGNEQFF
TRBV18 | CASSPQGLAGGLYNEQFF
TRBV5-1 | CASSLGQGPRLEQYF
TRBV4-1 | CASSQYRGNTEAFF
TRBV15 | CATSRGESRRKLFF
TRBV5-1 | CASSFQPSGVSTGELFF
TRBV29-1 | CSVRSWTGGDNEQFF
TRBV28 | CASSFSSRLDEKLFF
TRBV5-1 | CASSFSQGYNEQFF
TRBV9 | CASSRDNVANTIYF
TRBV15 | CATSRDTGRTYEQYF
TRBV5-4 | CASSLDFSSADTQYF
TRBV29-1 | CSLKWGTGVFF
TRBV30 | CAWTAGSYEQYF
TRBV7-8 | CASSNRGRGQYF